Listed here are 7 T cell receptor beta chains from one sample, sequenced in a study of identical twins (TCRdb year 2016). The library came from 5' RACE. Sequencing relied on an Illumina HiSeq 2000. Starting from the raw public reads, TCRdb applied fastp trimming at Q25, assembled clones with MiXCR and retained in-frame beta chains. Each CDR3 protein appears once, grouped with its most common genes and DNA. The sample profile shows about 890,000 distinct CDR3 sequences; 9% to 15% of them were found once. About 1.5% of the sample comes from the top ten. The same data also contributed to another study, on yellow fever vaccine responses in identical twins.

The sample was PBMCs. The origin of the receptors is a woman younger than 35 in good health.

This chain uses TRBV7-2 with TRBJ1-1; no reliable D call. From germline, CDR1 is SGHTA and CDR2 FQGNSA. The ends were cut back, 3 bases at V and 1 base at J, with 12 bases in the middle. The CDR3 spans 15 residues. The CDR3 here is CASSFRRSPNTEAFF. The CDR3 bases are TGTGCCAGCAGCTTTCGAAGGTCCCCGAACACTGAAGCTTTCTTT.

This clonotype turned up a few times. J is TRBJ2-5 and V is TRBV10-3, with D unresolved. Germline V lookup: CDR1 ENHRY, CDR2 SYGVKD. The CDR3 spans 13 residues. Trimming left V 2 bases short and J 1 base short, with 5 bases between. The CDR3 nucleotides are TGTGCCATCAGTGAGGCCCCCCAAGAGACCCAGTACTTC. Its protein is CAISEAPQETQYF.

This clonotype was detected ten times or more. This chain connects TRBV10-3 to TRBJ2-5, with D possibly matching TRBD2 (6 bases). Germline loops: CDR1 ENHRY, CDR2 SYGVKD. Trimming took off 0 bases at V and 2 bases at J, with 16 bases between the two ends. CDR3 length: 17 residues. The CDR3 coding sequence is TGTGCCATCAGTGAGTCGTTCAAGGCTGGGGGGCAAGAGACCCAGTACTTC. Amino acid sequence: CAISESFKAGGQETQYF.

At least ten counts were recorded for this clonotype. The rearrangement uses TRBV4-1 and TRBJ2-3; D might be TRBD1 (5 bases). This CDR3 is 18 amino acids long. Trimming pared 0 bases from V and 1 base from J, leaving 17 bases between. Per germline, CDR1 MGHRA and CDR2 YSYEKL. CDR3 sequence: CASSQEGRGYLGTDTQYF. The CDR3 nucleotides are TGCGCCAGCAGCCAAGAGGGGCGCGGTTACTTAGGCACAGATACGCAGTATTTT.

The chain is built from TRBV7-2 and TRBJ1-1; D remains ambiguous. The CDR3 length is 12 residues. Trimming removed 9 bases from V and 4 bases from J, with 12 bases in between. Per germline, CDR1 SGHTA and CDR2 FQGNSA. CDR3 DNA sequence: TGTGCCAGTTCCCGAATGAGCACTGAAGCTTTCTTT. It encodes CASSRMSTEAFF.

The chain carries TRBV28 and TRBJ2-3; 10 positions match TRBD2. This CDR3 is built from 16 residues. CDR1 and CDR2 from the germline V gene are MDHEN and SYDVKM. V was clipped by 5 bases and J by 2 bases; unmatched bases: 7. The CDR3 is CASSPASGSPTDTQYF. In DNA, the CDR3 is TGTGCCAGCAGTCCCGCTAGCGGGAGCCCCACAGATACGCAGTATTTT.

The chain recombines TRBV7-2 with TRBJ2-7; 7 bases map to TRBD1. The length of the CDR3 is 15 residues. J gave up 0 bases and V 5 bases, and 7 bases lay outside the gene matches. Per germline, CDR1 SGHTA and CDR2 FQGNSA. Written as DNA, the CDR3 is TGTGCCAGCAGCGCCCGACAGGGTGGCTCCTACGAGCAGTACTTC. Its protein product is CASSARQGGSYEQYF.